These T cell receptor beta chains were read from a single sample in a study of blood T cell repertoires in COVID-19. The assay was immunoSEQ multiplex PCR, and TCRdb's table has in-frame clones only and misses some. Among approximately 97,000 clones listed, over 65% were seen once. The specimen sequenced was peripheral blood. The receptors shown here come from a human donor in a cohort sampled during active COVID-19. The conserved cysteine and the conserved F or W are not part of the CDR3 here.

j_call	v_call	cdr3_aa
TRBJ2-7	TRBV7-9	ASSLQSGDYEQY
TRBJ1-2	TRBV6-5	ASRGDRGSHGYT
TRBJ2-7	TRBV6-5	ASGLRGIDEQY
TRBJ1-2	TRBV2	ASSGGGFIGYT
TRBJ1-2	TRBV6-1	ASSETRQLNYGYT
TRBJ1-4	TRBV4-1	ASSPGTATNEKLF
TRBJ2-7	TRBV5-1	ASSLPGQGDHEQY
TRBJ2-3	TRBV4-1	ASSRGTSGGSGSQY
TRBJ2-3	TRBV7-2	ASSFSGGQGDTQY
TRBJ1-2	TRBV7-2	ASSSSQGTGGYT
TRBJ2-1	TRBV7-6	ASSLRVSSYNEQF
TRBJ2-6	TRBV5-1	ASTVTLPGANVLT
TRBJ1-5	TRBV7-8	ASSLTASTGGGSNQPQH
TRBJ2-2	TRBV7-2	ASSLRGSNTGELF
TRBJ2-1	TRBV5-1	ASSLGGTAVPNEQF
TRBJ2-7	TRBV4-3	ASSQEGNPPGQGIYEQY
TRBJ1-5	TRBV3-1/TRBV3-2	ASSQASDRYSNQPQH
TRBJ2-4	TRBV7-2	ASSMNRGGNIQY
TRBJ2-1	TRBV15	ATSPSYNEQF
TRBJ1-2	TRBV7-9	ASGVGVGYT
TRBJ2-5	TRBV3-1/TRBV3-2	ASSLSGGGETQY
TRBJ2-1	TRBV4-3	ASSQDRHRGGYNEQF
TRBJ2-6	TRBV5-1	ASSPSTGAGANVLT
TRBJ2-5	TRBV7-6	ASSLESVGSGGQTQY
TRBJ2-5	TRBV5-4	ASSLDRQETQY
TRBJ2-7	TRBV29-1	SVVRDRVYNEQY
TRBJ2-1	TRBV11-3	ASSLAGQVPSSEQF
TRBJ1-1	TRBV27	ASSRDRGNTEAF
TRBJ1-3	TRBV3-1/TRBV3-2	ASSSRWGRSGNTIY
TRBJ2-7	TRBV20-1	TTDEQY
TRBJ1-2	TRBV4-3	ASSQGVSRDYGYT
TRBJ1-2	TRBV5-4	ASRPGQRLYGYT
TRBJ1-1	TRBV19	ASSIGGQGGTEAF
TRBJ1-1	TRBV6-5	ASSWDRGNTEAF
TRBJ2-5	TRBV9	ASSATGTSGQETQY
TRBJ1-6	TRBV2	ASSGRRNNSPLH
TRBJ2-1	TRBV11-2	ASSLEARLGATYNEQF
TRBJ1-4	TRBV2	ASSARVNEKLF